Each of the 26 T cell receptor beta chains below was sequenced from the same sample in a study of shared T cell receptors in the human thymus. The assay was immunoSEQ multiplex PCR, and TCRdb's table has in-frame clones only and misses some. The sample has approximately 760,000 clones, 80% to 90% seen once; the top ten hold roughly 0.01%. The data were also submitted as part of a second study, on human thymus T cells.

The sample comprised thymocytes. All receptors derive from a girl less than two years old with a congenital heart defect.

The V and J genes are TRBV7-8 and TRBJ2-5; 7 positions match TRBD2. Germline V CDR1 and CDR2: SGHVS, FQNEAQ. Trimming at V came to 1 base and at J to 2 bases, leaving 7 bases not matched to a gene. The CDR3 runs to 16 residues. The CDR3 sequence: CASSLVVKAGQETQYF. DNA for the CDR3: TGTGCCAGCAGCTTAGTTGTTAAAGCGGGGCAAGAGACCCAGTACTTC.

The gene calls are TRBV14 and TRBJ1-1; D remains unclear. V gave up 4 bases and J gave up 6 bases, with 15 bases separating them. Germline V gene sequence: CDR1 SGHDN, CDR2 FVKESK. The CDR3 is 14 amino acids. The CDR3 protein is CASSLIGHISEAFF. The CDR3 region has the DNA TGTGCCAGCAGCCTAATTGGGCACATCTCTGAAGCTTTCTTT.

V and J are TRBV28 and TRBJ1-5; D is unclear. The CDR3 is made up of 14 amino acids. Germline V gene lookup returns CDR1 MDHEN and CDR2 SYDVKM. V was pared by 4 bases and J by 1 base, with 8 bases between. The CDR3 reads CASSSDTSNQPQHF. The CDR3 DNA sequence: TGTGCCAGCAGTTCTGACACGAGCAATCAGCCCCAGCATTTT. The full variable domain, completed using reference TRBV28 and TRBJ1-5, is DVKVTQSSRYLVKRTGEKVFLECVQDMDHENMFWYRQDPGLGLRLIYFSYDVKMKEKGDIPEGYSVSREKKERFSLILESASTNQTSMYLCASSSDTSNQPQHFGDGTRLSIL.

The chain uses TRBV4-2 and TRBJ2-5; 7 bases are a match to TRBD2. V shed 4 bases and J 2 bases; nucleotides not matched to a gene: 7. Germline CDR1 and CDR2: LGHNA and YNFKEQ. This CDR3 is built from 15 residues. Here the CDR3 reads CASSPPKRGQETQYF. DNA for the CDR3: TGTGCCAGCAGCCCGCCGAAGCGGGGACAAGAGACCCAGTACTTC.

In DNA, the CDR3 is TGCGCCAGCAGCCAAGAAAGATCGACAGGGAGCGGCTACACCTTC. It specifies CASSQERSTGSGYTF. The J gene is TRBJ1-2, the V gene TRBV4-3; TRBD1 matches 7 bases. V was pared by 0 bases and J by 8 bases, with 9 bases of the junction left unmatched. The CDR3 is 15 amino acids. CDR1 is LGHNA, CDR2 YSLEER, per germline.

In nucleotides, the CDR3 is TGTGCCAGCAGCTCGATGACAGGGTCTGGGGCCAACGTCCTGACTTTC. Its translation: CASSSMTGSGANVLTF. This chain links TRBV13 with TRBJ2-6, with 7 bases aligning to TRBD1. The CDR3 has 16 amino acids. The J segment lost 1 base and the V segment lost 4 bases, leaving 4 bases of the junction unmatched. Germline V gene data show CDR1 as PRHDT and CDR2 as FYEKMQ (reference sequence). Full variable domain (missing parts from reference TRBV13 and TRBJ2-6): AAGVIQSPRHLIKEKRETATLKCYPIPRHDTVYWYQQGPGQDPQFLISFYEKMQSDKGSIPDRFSAQQFSDYHSELNMSSLELGDSALYFCASSSMTGSGANVLTFGAGSRLTVL.

The chain couples TRBV7-9 to TRBJ1-2; perhaps TRBD1 as D (5 bases). Trimming left V 7 bases short and J 8 bases short, with 17 bases between. The length of the CDR3 is 13 residues. In germline, CDR1 is SEHNR, CDR2 FQNEAQ (reference sequence). DNA for the CDR3: TGTGCCAGCAACCCTAGGGGCTTTCGGGGCTACACCTTC. Translated, it gives CASNPRGFRGYTF.

The chain uses TRBV5-5 and TRBJ2-7; D is possibly TRBD1 (5 bases). Trimming took 3 bases from V and 3 from J, leaving 13 bases between them. The germline V gene has CDR1 SGHKS and CDR2 YYEKEE (reference sequence). The CDR3 loop spans 14 amino acids. The CDR3 reads CASSSPGAYYEQYF. The CDR3 DNA reads TGTGCCAGCAGCTCTCCTGGGGCCTACTACGAGCAGTACTTC.

CDR3 sequence reads: CASSYRGGPPYNEQFF. CDR3 in DNA: TGTGCCAGCAGTTACCGGGGGGGGCCTCCCTACAATGAGCAGTTCTTC. V gene TRBV6-6 combines with J gene TRBJ2-1; 8 positions match TRBD2. Germline V lookup: CDR1 MNHNY, CDR2 SVGAGI (reference sequence). CDR3 size: 16 residues. J was trimmed by 2 bases and V by 2 bases; bases with no gene match: 5.

The J gene is TRBJ2-1, the V gene TRBV4-1, with 10 nucleotides matching TRBD2. J was trimmed by 8 bases and V by 1 base; bases with no gene match: 8. Germline V gene data show CDR1 as MGHRA and CDR2 as YSYEKL. The CDR3 length is 16 residues. CDR3 loop: CASSQGKRGGLYEQFF. In nucleotides, the CDR3 is TGCGCCAGCAGCCAAGGGAAGCGGGGGGGCCTATATGAGCAGTTCTTC.

The rearrangement links TRBV5-1 to TRBJ1-2, with 10 bases that match TRBD1. This CDR3 spans 16 amino acids. Germline V gene data show CDR1 as SGHRS and CDR2 as YFSETQ. V was pared by 4 bases and J by 8 bases, with 14 bases of the junction left unmatched. The CDR3 here is CASSLTGTGDPEGYTF. CDR3 sequence (DNA): TGCGCCAGCAGCCTGACCGGGACAGGGGATCCGGAAGGCTACACCTTC.

The chain has TRBV5-1 and TRBJ1-1; D is possibly TRBD1 (5 bases). The V gene's germline CDR1 is SGHRS and CDR2 YFSETQ. Trimming cost V 3 bases and J 7 bases, with 16 bases left between them. This CDR3 has 14 residues. This CDR3 is CASSSNGRGIEAFF. The CDR3 bases are TGCGCCAGCAGCTCTAACGGCCGGGGGATTGAAGCTTTCTTT.

Here the CDR3 reads CATTVPIGTNTYEQYF. The CDR3 DNA reads TGTGCCACCACAGTACCAATCGGGACAAATACCTACGAGCAGTACTTC. This chain uses TRBV27 with TRBJ2-7; D is possibly TRBD1 (6 bases). The germline V gene has CDR1 MNHEY and CDR2 SMNVEV (reference sequence). V dropped 10 bases and J dropped 2 bases, with 24 bases sitting between them. This CDR3 has 16 amino acids.

The chain links TRBV19 to TRBJ1-5, with 7 bases that match TRBD1. Germline-derived CDR1 and CDR2 are LNHDA and SQIVND (reference sequence). This CDR3 is built from 17 residues. The trim removed 3 bases at V and 1 base at J, leaving 9 bases unmatched. In DNA, the CDR3 is TGTGCCAGTAGTATCACGTGGGACAGATCGAGCAATCAGCCCCAGCATTTT. It specifies CASSITWDRSSNQPQHF.

This chain links TRBV7-8 with TRBJ1-5, with D hard to call. Germline V gene sequence: CDR1 SGHVS, CDR2 FQNEAQ. V was trimmed by 5 bases and J by 4 bases, leaving 15 bases between them. This CDR3 is built from 15 residues. CDR3 nucleotide sequence: TGTGCCAGCAGCCCCCCCGGGAGGGAGAATCAGCCCCAGCATTTT. Translation: CASSPPGRENQPQHF.

The rearrangement joins TRBV6-1 to TRBJ2-5; D remains unclear. V was pared by 4 bases and J by 4 bases, with 4 bases between. Germline loops: CDR1 MNHNS, CDR2 SASEGT. The CDR3 is 11 residues long. The CDR3 protein is CASSAGETQYF. CDR3 DNA: TGTGCCAGCAGTGCCGGAGAGACCCAGTACTTC.

Regarding this clone: An end of the junction does not agree with germline; a read error may underlie this. V usage is TRBV14 and J usage is TRBJ1-4; possible D gene TRBD1, 5 bases. Looked up from germline, CDR1 is SGHDN and CDR2 is FVKESK. This CDR3 contains 17 residues. The CDR3 here is CASSLRVKGRVNEKLSF. The CDR3 DNA sequence: TGTGCCAGCAGCCTCCGCGTAAAGGGCAGGGTGAATGAAAAACTGTCTTTT.

The chain's CDR3 is CASSQEVRQGFAGANVLTF. The CDR3 nucleotides are TGCGCCAGCAGCCAAGAAGTTCGGCAGGGGTTCGCTGGGGCCAACGTCCTGACTTTC. The chain uses TRBV4-1 and TRBJ2-6, with D perhaps TRBD1 (6 bases). CDR1 MGHRA and CDR2 YSYEKL come from the germline V gene. This CDR3 comprises 19 residues. The germline V and J ends were trimmed by 0 bases and 2 bases, with 17 bases remaining between them.

The chain recombines TRBV12-5 with TRBJ1-1; D may be TRBD1 (5 bases). This CDR3 contains 17 residues. CDR1 and CDR2 from the germline V gene are LGHNT and FRNRAP. Trimming cost V 10 bases and J 2 bases, with 26 bases left between them. This CDR3 reads CAIGPRKGPRINTEAFF. The CDR3 DNA is TGTGCTATAGGCCCCCGGAAGGGGCCCCGAATCAACACTGAAGCTTTCTTT.

V gene TRBV18 combines with J gene TRBJ2-2; D possibly corresponds to TRBD1 (6 bases). CDR1 KGHSH and CDR2 LQKENI come from the germline V gene. Trimming cost V 0 bases and J 3 bases, with 14 bases left between them. The CDR3 has 17 residues. The CDR3 here is CASSPPSLQGYTGELFF. The DNA for the CDR3 is TGTGCCAGCTCACCACCGTCTTTACAGGGATACACCGGGGAGCTGTTTTTT. Variable domain in full (rest from reference TRBV18 and TRBJ2-2): NAGVMQNPRHLVRRRGQEARLRCSPMKGHSHVYWYRQLPEEGLKFMVYLQKENIIDESGMPKERFSAEFPKEGPSILRIQQVVRGDSAAYFCASSPPSLQGYTGELFFGEGSRLTVL.

The chain combines TRBV4-1 with TRBJ2-5, with 8 bases lining up with TRBD1. In germline, CDR1 is MGHRA, CDR2 YSYEKL. V dropped 1 base and J dropped 1; count of bases not matched to a gene: 8. The CDR3 sequence is 17 residues long. The CDR3 loop reads CASSQGGDRPFQETQYF. The CDR3 DNA follows: TGCGCCAGCAGCCAAGGGGGGGACAGGCCATTCCAAGAGACCCAGTACTTC.

This sequence joins TRBV25-1 and TRBJ1-6; D gene uncertain. CDR3 size: 18 residues. Between the trimmed V and J ends, which lost 2 bases and 0 bases, there was a span of 14 bases. The germline gives CDR1 MGHDK, CDR2 SYGVNS. The CDR3 bases are TGTGCCAGCAGTGAAATGGGCCAGAATAGCTCCTATAATTCACCCCTCCACTTT. Translation gives CASSEMGQNSSYNSPLHF.

In nucleotides, the CDR3 is TGTGCCATCAGTGCTAAAAAGAAGGGACAGGGTGCCCCTCCGGATGGCTACACCTTC. Amino acid sequence: CAISAKKKGQGAPPDGYTF. This rearrangement joins TRBV10-3 to TRBJ1-2, with 9 bases fitting TRBD1. CDR3 size: 19 residues. The germline V gene has CDR1 ENHRY and CDR2 SYGVKD. V dropped 4 bases and J dropped 6; count of bases not matched to a gene: 21.

This chain connects TRBV5-1 to TRBJ1-2; 7 nucleotides align to TRBD1. Trimming cost V 2 bases and J 1 base; bases outside gene matches: 8. Germline V gene lookup returns CDR1 SGHRS and CDR2 YFSETQ. CDR3 length equals 16 residues. The CDR3 sequence: CASSFTGDPFNYGYTF. CDR3 nucleotide sequence: TGCGCCAGCAGCTTCACAGGGGACCCTTTTAACTATGGCTACACCTTC.

CDR3 amino acids: CASSPAVVGQPWGGYTF. CDR3 nucleotides: TGTGCCAGCAGCCCCGCGGTTGTAGGACAGCCGTGGGGCGGCTACACCTTC. The rearrangement joins TRBV4-2 to TRBJ1-2; D is possibly TRBD1 (6 bases). This CDR3 spans 17 amino acids. Trimming cost V 4 bases and J 8 bases, with 26 bases left between them. Germline V gene sequence: CDR1 LGHNA, CDR2 YNFKEQ.

V usage is TRBV5-4 and J usage is TRBJ2-6; a weak D match, TRBD1 (6 bases). CDR3 length equals 18 residues. CDR1 and CDR2 from the germline V gene are SGHNT and YYREEE (reference sequence). The V gene lost 0 bases and the J gene lost 0 bases, with 13 bases spanning the gap. Here the CDR3 reads CASSLVVGANSGANVLTF. In DNA form, the CDR3 reads TGTGCCAGCAGCTTGGTGGTGGGGGCCAACTCTGGGGCCAACGTCCTGACTTTC.